A selection of T cell receptor beta chains follows, all from one sample in a study of cytomegalovirus exposure and HLA in healthy donors. The repertoire was sequenced with immunoSEQ multiplex PCR; TCRdb's copy has only in-frame clones and lacks some. The data contain about 100,000 clones, about 76% of them singletons. Sequenced: PBMCs. These receptors all come from a woman between 65 and 79 years old in good health and CMV-seropositive. The CDR3 runs from the conserved cysteine through the conserved F or W. The order of the fields is CDR3 DNA, CDR3 protein, D gene, V gene, clone size, J gene. D genes are given only for firm matches. Size tells how often a clone was seen (once, few, many) or the class of an expanded clone, and some rows leave it out.

TGTGCCAGCAGTTTAAACCGGGACAGGTTTAACTATGGCTACACCTTC	CASSLNRDRFNYGYTF	TRBD1	TRBV7-9	-	TRBJ1-2
TGTGCCAGTAGTATCGGCGGGACAGGGCTTAGGACTGAAGCTTTCTTT	CASSIGGTGLRTEAFF	TRBD1	TRBV19	-	TRBJ1-1
TGCGCCAGCAGCTCTCAGGTTGCGGGAGCGGGGGAGACCCAGTACTTC	CASSSQVAGAGETQYF	TRBD2	TRBV5-1	few	TRBJ2-5
TGTGCCAGCAGCCAAGCTTCGGGAGCTGGGGCCAACGTCCTGACTTTC	CASSQASGAGANVLTF	-	TRBV4-2	-	TRBJ2-6
TGCGCCAGCAGCTTGGATTGGAGGGGGGGGTCCTACAATGAGCAGTTCTTC	CASSLDWRGGSYNEQFF	-	TRBV5-1	-	TRBJ2-1
TGTGCCAGTAGTCATAAAGGGGTCACCGGGGAGCTGTTTTTT	CASSHKGVTGELFF	-	TRBV19	-	TRBJ2-2
TGTGCCAGCAGCTTGGTGGGAGCCCTCAATGGGGCCCAGTACTTC	CASSLVGALNGAQYF	-	TRBV7-2	once	TRBJ2-5
TGTGCTAGCAGCCCATTCGGTGGGGGGGAGACCCAGTACTTC	CASSPFGGGETQYF	-	TRBV7-7	-	TRBJ2-5
TGTGCCAGCAGCTTACGGGTCGTGGGGCTCTATGGCTACACCTTC	CASSLRVVGLYGYTF	-	TRBV5-6	-	TRBJ1-2
TGTGCCAGCAGCCAAAACAGGGGACTCTCTGGAAACACCATATATTTT	CASSQNRGLSGNTIYF	TRBD1	TRBV5-4	-	TRBJ1-3
TGTGCCAGCAGTCGCCTGGCGGGAACGTACCAAGAGACCCAGTACTTC	CASSRLAGTYQETQYF	-	TRBV27	-	TRBJ2-5
TGTGCCAGTAGCCGACTCTCTGGGAATGAGCAGTTCTTC	CASSRLSGNEQFF	-	TRBV19	-	TRBJ2-1
TGTGCCAGCCGACGTGGGACAGGGATTGGGGGGACCCAGTACTTC	CASRRGTGIGGTQYF	TRBD1	TRBV5-6	few	TRBJ2-5
TGCGCCAGCAGCTTGGTGACTAGCGAGGTAGAGACCCAGTACTTC	CASSLVTSEVETQYF	TRBD2	TRBV5-1	-	TRBJ2-5
TGTGCCAGCTCACCCCCAGGGATCGAAGGTGAAAAACTGTTTTTT	CASSPPGIEGEKLFF	-	TRBV18	-	TRBJ1-4
TGTGCCAGCAGCTCCGGGACTAGCGGGAGGTACATCACCTACGAGCAGTACTTC	CASSSGTSGRYITYEQYF	TRBD2	TRBV7-2	-	TRBJ2-7
TGTGCCAGCAGCCAACCGGCGGCAACCGGCTATGGCTACACCTTC	CASSQPAATGYGYTF	-	TRBV16	-	TRBJ1-2
TGTGCCAGCAGCCCCCGACAGGTTATCTATGGCTACACCTTC	CASSPRQVIYGYTF	-	TRBV7-2	-	TRBJ1-2
TGTGCCAGCAGCCTTAGCGGGAACAACGAGCAGTACTTC	CASSLSGNNEQYF	TRBD2	TRBV7-9	-	TRBJ2-7
TGTGCCAGCAGGTGGGGGACTAGCGGGAGCTTGGGCGAGCAGTACTTC	CASRWGTSGSLGEQYF	TRBD2	TRBV2	-	TRBJ2-7
TGTGCCAGCTCACCCTACAGGGGGCAACCCTCGGACGAGCAGTACTTC	CASSPYRGQPSDEQYF	TRBD1	TRBV18	-	TRBJ2-7
TGTGCCAGCAGGGGGGGACTAGCGGGAGGCACGACCGGGGAGCTGTTTTTT	CASRGGLAGGTTGELFF	TRBD2	TRBV7-2	-	TRBJ2-2
TGTGCCAGCAGCCCCCCGGCCGGGACAGGGGTTTACGGTGAGCAGTTCTTC	CASSPPAGTGVYGEQFF	TRBD1	TRBV7-3	once	TRBJ2-1
TGTGCCTGGAGTACGACAGGGGCGGGAGGGAAGCAGTTCTTC	CAWSTTGAGGKQFF	-	TRBV30	-	TRBJ2-1
TGTGCCACCAGCAGAGAGCCCTCTAGCGGGCCGAGGGGCAATGAGCAGTTCTTC	CATSREPSSGPRGNEQFF	TRBD2	TRBV15	-	TRBJ2-1
TGTGCCAGCAGTTCAGGCGGGGCACCCCTCCACTTT	CASSSGGAPLHF	-	TRBV6-5	-	TRBJ1-6
TGCGCCAGCAGTGATTGGACAGAGTACAATGAGCAGTTCTTC	CASSDWTEYNEQFF	-	TRBV10-2	-	TRBJ2-1
TGTGCCAGTAGTAGGGACTACGCATCTTACAATGAGCAGTTCTTC	CASSRDYASYNEQFF	TRBD2	TRBV19	few	TRBJ2-1
TGTGCCATCAGTGATGGGGGACCGGAGGGGTTCTTC	CAISDGGPEGFF	-	TRBV10-3	-	TRBJ2-1